The 2 T cell receptor beta chains below all came from one sample that was sequenced in a study of identical twins. MiXCR, applied by TCRdb to the 5' RACE reads, yields one record per CDR3 protein. The sample yields about 530,000 distinct CDR3 sequences, around 15% seen once. The same data also contributed to another study, on yellow fever vaccine responses in identical twins.

The sequenced sample was CD4+ T cells sorted from blood. These receptors originate from a young woman in good health.

The chain employs TRBV19 and TRBJ2-1; 8 bases match TRBD2. This CDR3 region has 15 residues. Trimming cost V 4 bases and J 3 bases; bases outside gene matches: 5. Per the germline V gene, CDR1 is LNHDA and CDR2 is SQIVND (reference sequence). The DNA for the CDR3 is TGTGCCAGTAGTAGAGCGGGAGATGGCTACAATGAGCAGTTCTTC. Amino acid sequence: CASSRAGDGYNEQFF.

In DNA, the CDR3 is TGTGCCAGCAGTGCCGAGACAGGGACCTCCTACGAGCAGTACTTC. Protein: CASSAETGTSYEQYF. The J gene is TRBJ2-7, the V gene TRBV6-1, with 7 nucleotides matching TRBD1. Germline values: CDR1 MNHNS, CDR2 SASEGT. V shed 4 bases, J shed 0 bases, and the junction held 6 bases outside the gene matches. The CDR3 consists of 15 residues.